These 6 T cell receptor beta chains share one sample of origin, sequenced in a study of blood T cell repertoires in COVID-19 (dated by TCRdb to about 2020). Receptors were amplified or captured by the immunoSEQ multiplex PCR assay. Held by TCRdb, this immuneACCESS table contains in-frame sequences only and omits some clones. Under half of the omission traces to an unresolved V gene where checked; the cause of the rest is unknown. The sample table lists about 220,000 clones, 85% to 90% of them with a count of one. Approximately 3.8% of the sample lies in the top ten. Sequencing used PBMCs or T cells enriched from blood (not recorded which). The receptors stem from a woman younger than 30 in a cohort exposed to, infected with or recovered from COVID-19 (not recorded which).

V usage is TRBV29-1 and J usage is TRBJ2-3, with TRBD2 matching 12 bases. CDR1 SQVTM and CDR2 ANQGSEA come from the germline V gene. The junction had 22 bases not matched to a gene; V was cut back by 6 bases and J by 6 bases. This CDR3 region has 19 residues. The CDR3 DNA sequence: TGCAGCGTGGCTGGCGGTAGACTAGCGGGAGTGATGGTGCGTGATACGCAGTATTTT. Translation: CSVAGGRLAGVMVRDTQYF.

This clone was seen more than once but under ten times. The chain recombines TRBV19 with TRBJ1-2; D not certain. Looked up from germline, CDR1 is LNHDA and CDR2 is SQIVND (reference sequence). CDR3 size: 15 residues. Trimming left V 4 bases short and J 7 bases short, with 19 bases between. The CDR3 DNA reads TGTGCCAGTAGTACCGGGGAGGCCGAGGAGGCTGGCTACACCTTC. This gives the protein CASSTGEAEEAGYTF.

This chain joins TRBV6-1 and TRBJ2-1; 7 nucleotides match TRBD1. The CDR3 runs 12 residues. J lost 15 bases, V lost 3 bases, and 8 bases had no gene match. CDR1 MNHNS and CDR2 SASEGT come from the germline V gene. The CDR3 protein is CASSEKGAYRFF. CDR3 bases: TGTGCCAGCAGTGAGAAGGGGGCTTATCGGTTCTTC.

This clone was observed a single time. V and J are TRBV7-9 and TRBJ1-2; 8 bases agree with TRBD1. The CDR3 spans 14 residues. Germline-derived CDR1 and CDR2 are SEHNR and FQNEAQ (reference sequence). V gave up 3 bases and J gave up 7 bases; unmatched junction bases: 7. This CDR3 is CASSFGQGARGYTF. As DNA, the CDR3 is TGTGCCAGCAGCTTTGGACAGGGTGCACGTGGCTACACCTTC.

For the CDR3, the DNA is TGTGCCAGCAGCGTAACCAGGAACACTGAAGCTTTCTTT. It yields the protein CASSVTRNTEAFF. The chain uses TRBV11-1 and TRBJ1-1; no reliable D call. Trimming took off 5 bases at V and 1 base at J, with 8 bases between the two ends. The germline V gene encodes CDR1 SGHAT and CDR2 FQDESV (reference sequence). This CDR3 comprises 13 residues.

This clone was seen only a few times. This chain uses TRBV11-1 with TRBJ2-2, with 7 nucleotides matching TRBD1. Germline CDR1 SGHAT, CDR2 FQDESV (reference sequence). The V segment lost 5 bases and the J segment 3 bases; nucleotides outside the gene matches: 9. This CDR3 region has 16 residues. The DNA of the CDR3 is TGTGCCAGCAGCCCCCCCGCCCAGGGGGACACCGGGGAGCTGTTTTTT. Amino acids: CASSPPAQGDTGELFF.